The 10 T cell receptor beta chains in this list originate from one sample, sequenced in a study. Tregs were sorted as CD4+CD25+CD127-/low cells. Each CDR3 protein gets one entry after TCRdb re-called the 5' RACE reads with MiXCR. The profile shows 35,000 to 50,000 distinct CDR3 sequences, around 20% of them singletons. The sample comprised Tregs sorted from blood. The receptor set was obtained from a female donor with breast cancer.

This clonotype was recorded many times. V gene TRBV9 combines with J gene TRBJ2-5, with 7 bases aligning to TRBD1. Germline trimming cut 3 bases from V and 3 bases from J; bases unmatched to any gene: 2. This CDR3 comprises 13 residues. Germline V gene lookup returns CDR1 SGDLS and CDR2 YYNGEE. As DNA, the CDR3 is TGTGCCAGCAGCGGACAGGGAGAAGAGACCCAGTACTTC. It is translated as CASSGQGEETQYF.

This clonotype appeared once. This rearrangement joins TRBV2 to TRBJ2-1, with 9 bases that match TRBD1. The CDR3 is made up of 15 amino acids. Germline CDR1 reads SNHLY; CDR2 reads FYNNEI. J was trimmed by 2 bases and V by 5 bases; bases with no gene match: 4. The CDR3 nucleotides read TGTGCCAGCAGTCCGGACAGGGGAGCCTACAATGAGCAGTTCTTC. This codes for CASSPDRGAYNEQFF.

In its sample, this clonotype was seen many times. The chain couples TRBV28 to TRBJ1-1; D gene ambiguous. V gave up 0 bases and J gave up 1 base, with 15 bases separating them. CDR1 is MDHEN and CDR2 is SYDVKM in the germline V gene. The CDR3 contains 17 residues. The CDR3 coding sequence is TGTGCCAGCAGTTTATGGGATTCGGCGGGTCAGAACACTGAAGCTTTCTTT. Its translation is CASSLWDSAGQNTEAFF. The full variable domain, completed using reference TRBV28 and TRBJ1-1, is DVKVTQSSRYLVKRTGEKVFLECVQDMDHENMFWYRQDPGLGLRLIYFSYDVKMKEKGDIPEGYSVSREKKERFSLILESASTNQTSMYLCASSLWDSAGQNTEAFFGQGTRLTVV.

Remarks on this clonotype: A read error is likely, as this CDR3 ends without the conserved phenylalanine or tryptophan. This sequence joins TRBV4-2 and TRBJ2-7, with 7 bases matching TRBD2. This CDR3 has 16 residues. Trimming cost V 7 bases and J 4 bases; bases outside gene matches: 16. CDR1 LGHNA and CDR2 YNFKEQ come from the germline V gene. CDR3 coding DNA: TGTGCCAGCACCCCACAGGTTACGGGAGGCTTATACGAGCAGTACTCC. This translates into CASTPQVTGGLYEQYS.

The chain combines TRBV5-1 with TRBJ2-1; 9 nucleotides agree with TRBD1. Looked up from germline, CDR1 is SGHRS and CDR2 is YFSETQ. CDR3 length equals 17 residues. The ends lost 1 base at V and 5 bases at J; junction bases unmatched: 10. The chain's CDR3 is CASSLNPGDRENNEQFF. The CDR3 DNA reads TGCGCCAGCAGCTTGAACCCCGGGGACAGGGAAAACAATGAGCAGTTCTTC.

The table lists this clonotype with a few counts. The chain has TRBV4-1 and TRBJ2-7, with TRBD2 matching 13 bases. CDR1 MGHRA and CDR2 YSYEKL come from the germline V gene. V gave up 0 bases and J gave up 6 bases; unmatched junction bases: 5. The CDR3 is 16 residues long. The CDR3 region is CASSQDRTSGRGEQYF. CDR3 in DNA: TGCGCCAGCAGCCAAGACCGGACTAGCGGGAGAGGCGAGCAGTACTTC.

This clonotype showed up many times. The rearrangement uses TRBV6-5 and TRBJ2-7; the D is unclear. Germline loops: CDR1 MNHEY, CDR2 SVGAGI. V was shortened by 5 bases and J by 1 base, with 12 bases between the two germline ends. This CDR3 contains 14 residues. CDR3 amino acids: CASSQFHTSYEQYF. Here the CDR3 DNA reads TGTGCCAGCAGTCAATTTCATACTTCCTACGAGCAGTACTTC.

The chain has TRBV5-1 and TRBJ2-1; D might be TRBD1 (6 bases). V shed 1 base and J shed 3 bases, with 17 bases lying between them. The CDR3 contains 17 residues. Germline V gives CDR1 SGHRS, CDR2 YFSETQ. CDR3 nucleotide sequence: TGCGCCAGCAGCTTGTACCGGGACACCGTAGTCTACAATGAGCAGTTCTTC. Protein product: CASSLYRDTVVYNEQFF.

This clonotype was counted at least ten times. V gene TRBV12-3 or TRBV12-4 combines with J gene TRBJ1-1; 8 positions match TRBD1. This CDR3 comprises 16 residues. V trimming: 5 bases; J trimming: 8 bases; junction bases outside the gene matches: 16. CDR3 in DNA: TGTGCCAGCAGTCCCTCCGGGACAGGAGACTACCAAGAAGCTTTCTTT. It translates to CASSPSGTGDYQEAFF.

This clonotype has only a few counts. V usage is TRBV5-1 and J usage is TRBJ2-3, with a weak D call TRBD1 (6 bases). Germline values: CDR1 SGHRS, CDR2 YFSETQ. The CDR3 spans 13 residues. V was clipped by 7 bases and J by 5 bases, with 14 bases between them. The CDR3 DNA sequence: TGCGCCAGCGGTATGGGGGCCGGAGATACGCAGTATTTT. It encodes CASGMGAGDTQYF.